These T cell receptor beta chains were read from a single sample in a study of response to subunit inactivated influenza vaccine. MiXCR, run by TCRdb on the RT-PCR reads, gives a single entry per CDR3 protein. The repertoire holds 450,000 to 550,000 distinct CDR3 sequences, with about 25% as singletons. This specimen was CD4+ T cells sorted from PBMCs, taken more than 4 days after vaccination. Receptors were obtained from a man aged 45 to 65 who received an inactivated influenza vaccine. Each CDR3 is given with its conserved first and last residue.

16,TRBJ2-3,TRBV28,CASSYPFRGPTDTQYF
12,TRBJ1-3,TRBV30,CAWRSSGNTIYF
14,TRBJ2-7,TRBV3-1,CASSQTDSSYEQYF
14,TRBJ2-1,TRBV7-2,CASSSQASGTEQFF
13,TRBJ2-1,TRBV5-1,CASSISTGDEQFF
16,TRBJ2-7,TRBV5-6,CASSLGLRDRPYEQYF
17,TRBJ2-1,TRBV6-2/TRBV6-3,CASRPGEASRIYNEQFF
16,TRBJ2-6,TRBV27,CASSSGNRAGANVLTF
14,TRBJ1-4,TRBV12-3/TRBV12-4,CASSWGQGNEKLFF
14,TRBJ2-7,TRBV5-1,CASSEPGGTYEQYF
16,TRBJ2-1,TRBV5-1,CASSLPAGGGYNEQFF
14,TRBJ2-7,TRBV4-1,CASSQEVQRYEQYF
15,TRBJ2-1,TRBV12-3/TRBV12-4,CASRLTSGSYNEQFF
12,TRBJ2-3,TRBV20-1,CSARATLPTQYF
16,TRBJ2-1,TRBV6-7,CASSYSGTLRPGEQFF
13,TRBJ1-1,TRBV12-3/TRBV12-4,CASIWAGNTEAFF
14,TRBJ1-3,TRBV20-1,CSAPDRASGNTIYF
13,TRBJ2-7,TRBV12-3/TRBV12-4,CASSLHRGAEQYF
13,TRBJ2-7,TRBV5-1,CASGGGRAYEQYF